What follows is one T cell receptor beta chain and its context. Its target is not known. Measured with immunoSEQ multiplex PCR; TCRdb has only the in-frame clones, and not every one. The repertoire includes approximately 2.5 million clones, roughly 93% of them detected once, and approximately 0.35% sits in the top ten. Germline V gene data show CDR1 as MDHEN and CDR2 as SYDVKM. V was pared by 3 bases and J by 9 bases, with 7 bases of the junction left unmatched. The CDR3 extends over 14 amino acids. This record belongs to a study of shared clonotypes between healthy human individuals. Study-wide findings and caveats: When compared with the clonotypes that were shared by all four sorted-subset donors, the non-shared clonotypes turned out to have lower generation probabilities.

The chain uses TRBV28 and TRBJ1-2; 10 nucleotides match TRBD1. This TCR was recovered from a man in his late teens or twenties in good health. Some clones in this sample may be carry-over from other donors' samples. Sequencing was done on a sample of naive CD4+ T cells from PBMCs. The subset here: CD45RA+ positively selected. CDR3 loop: CASSLTGGARSYTF. The CDR3 DNA reads as TGTGCCAGCAGTTTGACAGGGGGCGCGAGAAGCTACACCTTC.